The 22 T cell receptor beta chains below all came from one sample that was sequenced in a study of early T cells in non-severe SARS-CoV-2 infection. TCRdb reanalysed the 5' RACE reads using MiXCR and keeps one entry per CDR3 protein. The profile shows tens of thousands of distinct CDR3 sequences, more than 10% of them singletons. The sample consisted of whole blood. The receptors originated from an adult who was a healthcare worker with PCR-confirmed SARS-CoV-2 infection or an uninfected control (not recorded which).

The chain uses TRBV9 and TRBJ2-2, with 9 bases identical to TRBD1. Germline-derived CDR1 and CDR2 are SGDLS and YYNGEE. This CDR3 has 18 residues. V was clipped by 4 bases and J by 1 base; unmatched bases: 11. CDR3 region: CASSTRRDRAVNTGELFF. The CDR3 DNA reads TGTGCCAGCAGCACTCGGAGGGACAGGGCGGTGAACACCGGGGAGCTGTTTTTT.

The sample holds a few counts of this clonotype. The chain is built from TRBV2 and TRBJ2-2; 9 bases agree with TRBD1. Germline-derived CDR1 and CDR2 are SNHLY and FYNNEI. The CDR3 runs 14 residues. Unmatched junction bases numbered 5, after V lost 5 bases and J lost 7 bases. The CDR3 DNA sequence: TGTGCCAGCAGTCTGGGACAGGGAATCGGGGAGCTGTTTTTT. Protein: CASSLGQGIGELFF.

Regarding this clonotype: The CDR3 ends on some other residue instead of the conserved phenylalanine or tryptophan, so this is likely a read error. The chain links TRBV7-9 to TRBJ2-7, with 8 bases aligning to TRBD1. The V and J ends lost 4 bases and 7 bases, in that order; junction bases with no gene match: 9. This CDR3 is built from 14 residues. Germline V gene lookup returns CDR1 SEHNR and CDR2 FQNEAQ (reference sequence). For the CDR3, the DNA is TGTGCCAGCAGCTCCCGACAGGGGATCTCAGAGCAGTACTAC. This encodes CASSSRQGISEQYY.

This clonotype was observed at least ten times. The genes are TRBV3-1 and TRBJ1-6; D is unresolved. Germline V gives CDR1 LGHDT, CDR2 YNNKEL (reference sequence). Trimming cost V 4 bases and J 9 bases, with 10 bases left between them. This CDR3 is 13 amino acids long. CDR3 nucleotide sequence: TGTGCCAGCAGCCTAACCCCAAGTTCACCCCTCCACTTT. Translation: CASSLTPSSPLHF.

V and J are TRBV20-1 and TRBJ2-7; TRBD1 matches 12 bases. The V segment lost 5 bases and the J segment 6 bases; nucleotides outside the gene matches: 8. CDR1 DFQATT and CDR2 SNEGSKA come from the germline V gene (reference sequence). This CDR3 has 14 residues. CDR3 nucleotides: TGCAGTGCTTTCCCCGGGACAGGGGGCGGCGAGCAGTACTTC. This sequence encodes CSAFPGTGGGEQYF.

This clonotype came up many times. The V call is TRBV20-1, the J call TRBJ1-1, with no clear D. The length of the CDR3 is 14 residues. Germline-derived CDR1 and CDR2 are DFQATT and SNEGSKA (reference sequence). The V and J ends lost 0 bases and 3 bases respectively, with 11 bases between them. The CDR3 reads CSAREGSADTEAFF. In nucleotides, the CDR3 is TGCAGTGCTAGAGAGGGGAGTGCTGACACTGAAGCTTTCTTT.

This clonotype was seen ten or more times. V gene TRBV6-5 combines with J gene TRBJ1-1; D uncertain. V was clipped by 2 bases and J by 5 bases, with 9 bases between them. The length of the CDR3 is 13 residues. Germline lookup yields CDR1 MNHEY and CDR2 SVGAGI. The CDR3 loop reads CASSYHLGTEAFF. CDR3 DNA: TGTGCCAGCAGTTACCATCTAGGTACTGAAGCTTTCTTT.

The chain has TRBV2 and TRBJ1-5; a possible D gene is TRBD1 (5 bases). This CDR3 is 14 amino acids long. Germline V gene data show CDR1 as SNHLY and CDR2 as FYNNEI. Trimming took 4 bases from V and 1 from J, leaving 8 bases between them. The CDR3 sequence is CASSVGASNQPQHF. The CDR3 DNA sequence: TGTGCCAGCAGTGTAGGGGCGAGCAATCAGCCCCAGCATTTT.

This clonotype was seen more than once but under ten times. The V gene is TRBV7-3, the J gene TRBJ1-6; perhaps TRBD1 as D (6 bases). The CDR3 consists of 15 residues. Trimming removed 0 bases from V and 3 bases from J, with 6 bases in between. Germline V gene data show CDR1 as SGHTA and CDR2 as FQGTGA. CDR3 nucleotides: TGTGCCAGCAGCTTAACAGGGGGCTATAATTCACCCCTCCACTTT. This translates into CASSLTGGYNSPLHF.

This chain uses TRBV5-1 with TRBJ2-2; the D is unclear. V was trimmed by 0 bases and J by 3 bases, leaving 9 bases between them. The CDR3 loop spans 15 amino acids. Germline V lookup: CDR1 SGHRS, CDR2 YFSETQ. CDR3 sequence reads: CASSLDGFYTGELFF. Here the CDR3 DNA reads TGCGCCAGCAGCTTGGACGGGTTTTACACCGGGGAGCTGTTTTTT.

Ten or more counts support this clonotype. The rearrangement joins TRBV14 to TRBJ2-7, with D unclear. V lost 0 bases to trimming and J lost 4 bases, with 10 bases between them. This CDR3 has 14 amino acids. The V gene's germline CDR1 is SGHDN and CDR2 FVKESK. CDR3 bases: TGTGCCAGCAGCCAAGAGAACGGAGAATACGAGCAGTACTTC. As protein: CASSQENGEYEQYF. The entire variable domain, with the rest obtained from reference TRBV14 and TRBJ2-7, is as follows: EAGVTQFPSHSVIEKGQTVTLRCDPISGHDNLYWYRRVMGKEIKFLLHFVKESKQDESGMPNNRFLAERTGGTYSTLKVQPAELEDSGVYFCASSQENGEYEQYFGPGTRLTVT.

This clonotype was counted many times. The chain joins TRBV20-1 to TRBJ2-1, with 7 bases that match TRBD2. The CDR3 consists of 16 residues. Unmatched junction bases numbered 9, after V lost 2 bases and J lost 2 bases. Germline V gene data show CDR1 as DFQATT and CDR2 as SNEGSKA (reference sequence). CDR3 DNA sequence: TGCAGTGCTAGACTGAACGGCGGGAGAACCTACAATGAGCAGTTCTTC. This codes for CSARLNGGRTYNEQFF.

This clonotype was counted many times. This chain connects TRBV7-9 to TRBJ1-6; the D gene is possibly TRBD1 (5 bases). Germline lookup yields CDR1 SEHNR and CDR2 FQNEAQ (reference sequence). V gave up 2 bases and J gave up 8 bases, with 19 bases separating them. The CDR3 sequence is 17 residues long. This chain's CDR3 is CASSLSGSQGTDSPLHF. DNA of the CDR3: TGTGCCAGCAGCTTAAGTGGGTCTCAGGGTACGGATTCACCCCTCCACTTT.

Many counts were recorded for this clonotype. The chain has TRBV30 and TRBJ1-2; D call uncertain. The ends were cut back, 0 bases at V and 2 bases at J, with 4 bases in the middle. The CDR3 contains 12 residues. Germline V lookup: CDR1 GTSNPN, CDR2 SVGIG (reference sequence). The CDR3 region is CAWSVYNYGYTF. In nucleotides, the CDR3 is TGTGCCTGGAGTGTATACAACTATGGCTACACCTTC.

This clonotype was seen only a few times. The J gene is TRBJ2-1, the V gene TRBV28; D uncertain. Germline assignment: CDR1 MDHEN and CDR2 SYDVKM. Trimming removed 7 bases from V and 5 bases from J, with 15 bases in between. CDR3 length: 14 residues. CDR3 sequence: CASTSAGDHNEQFF. CDR3 bases: TGTGCCAGCACCTCTGCCGGAGACCACAATGAGCAGTTCTTC. Together with reference TRBV28 and TRBJ2-1, the CDR3 gives the full variable domain: DVKVTQSSRYLVKRTGEKVFLECVQDMDHENMFWYRQDPGLGLRLIYFSYDVKMKEKGDIPEGYSVSREKKERFSLILESASTNQTSMYLCASTSAGDHNEQFFGPGTRLTVL.

A few counts support this clonotype. The CDR3 protein is CSVSLGQGIPDTQYF. CDR3 DNA sequence: TGCAGCGTATCCCTTGGACAGGGGATCCCAGATACGCAGTATTTT. V and J are TRBV29-1 and TRBJ2-3; 9 bases are shared with TRBD1. J lost 4 bases, V lost 6 bases, and 11 bases had no gene match. The CDR3 contains 15 residues. From germline, CDR1 is SQVTM and CDR2 ANQGSEA.

This clonotype was seen a few times. This rearrangement joins TRBV11-2 to TRBJ2-7; D is perhaps TRBD2 (6 bases). CDR3 length: 14 residues. The germline CDR1 and CDR2 sequences are SGHAT and FQNNGV. V was shortened by 7 bases and J by 7 bases, with 20 bases between the two germline ends. The CDR3 loop reads CASNPVGGTEEQYF. In DNA form, the CDR3 reads TGTGCCAGCAACCCTGTCGGGGGTACTGAGGAGCAGTACTTC.

Points on this clonotype: The germline gene is not matched at one end of the junction; a read error may be the cause. This chain connects TRBV10-3 to TRBJ1-1; D gene ambiguous. Germline CDR1 is ENHRY and CDR2 is SYGVKD. The CDR3 totals 13 residues. The CDR3 sequence: CDISAQLEDKAFF. The CDR3 coding sequence is TGTGACATCAGTGCGCAGTTGGAGGATAAAGCTTTCTTT.

The V gene is TRBV13, the J gene TRBJ2-1; TRBD1 aligns across 8 bases. Trimming removed 5 bases from V and 8 bases from J; junction bases left unmatched: 8. CDR1 PRHDT and CDR2 FYEKMQ come from the germline V gene (reference sequence). The CDR3 is 14 residues long. The CDR3 loop reads CASSLRDRYHEQFF. CDR3 DNA sequence: TGTGCCAGCAGCCTCCGGGACAGGTACCATGAGCAGTTCTTC.

The rearrangement joins TRBV20-1 to TRBJ2-3; 7 bases agree with TRBD1. V lost 2 bases, J lost 4 bases, and 6 bases stayed unmatched. The CDR3 extends over 14 amino acids. Germline CDR1 and CDR2: DFQATT and SNEGSKA (reference sequence). The CDR3 loop is CSARKGARADTQYF. The DNA of the CDR3 is TGCAGTGCTAGAAAGGGGGCCAGGGCAGATACGCAGTATTTT.

This clonotype was observed a few times. V is TRBV10-3 and J is TRBJ2-4, with TRBD2 matching 9 bases. In germline, CDR1 is ENHRY, CDR2 SYGVKD. The CDR3 contains 14 residues. The ends lost 3 bases at V and 9 bases at J; junction bases unmatched: 6. CDR3 coding DNA: TGTGCCATCAGTGACTCTAGCGGGATGGGCATTCAGTACTTC. Protein product: CAISDSSGMGIQYF.

This clonotype appeared a few times. The chain carries TRBV12-3 or TRBV12-4 and TRBJ2-1; possible D gene TRBD1, 5 bases. The length of the CDR3 is 13 residues. Trimming removed 7 bases at V and 6 bases at J, with 13 bases between. The CDR3 DNA sequence: TGTGCCAGCACCCCTGGGGCTCTCAATGAGCAGTTCTTC. Its translation is CASTPGALNEQFF.